The 9 T cell receptor beta chains listed next were all sequenced from one sample in a study of T cells in narcolepsy. Profiling relied on immunoSEQ multiplex PCR, and the TCRdb table lists in-frame clones only, not all of them. This sample has under 30,000 clones, with about 83% found just once. Sample: CD45RA- memory CD4+ T cells from PBMCs. The receptors here all came from a human donor with narcolepsy.

This chain links TRBV7-9 with TRBJ2-5, with 11 bases identical to TRBD1. From germline, CDR1 is SEHNR and CDR2 FQNEAQ (reference sequence). The CDR3 length is 16 residues. The V gene end was trimmed by 5 bases and the J gene end by 0 bases; junction bases not matched to a gene: 5. The CDR3 here is CASSAGDRGYQETQYF. The CDR3 nucleotides are TGTGCCAGCAGCGCCGGGGACAGGGGGTACCAAGAGACCCAGTACTTC.

This clone was counted a few times. This sequence joins TRBV7-3 and TRBJ2-7; D gene unclear. The germline CDR1 and CDR2 sequences are SGHTA and FQGTGA. The CDR3 is made up of 14 amino acids. Trimming took 1 base from V and 0 from J, leaving 7 bases between them. The CDR3 DNA follows: TGTGCCAGCAGCTTAAGTGTCAACTCCTACGAGCAGTACTTC. Protein product: CASSLSVNSYEQYF.

Turning to this clone: At one end the junction does not follow the germline gene, possibly because of a read error. V gene TRBV6-1 combines with J gene TRBJ1-5; TRBD1 might be the D (5 bases). The length of the CDR3 is 14 residues. The germline gives CDR1 MNHNS, CDR2 SASEGT. CDR3 amino acids: CASSEQGSDQPQHF. CDR3 DNA: TGTGCCAGCAGTGAACAGGGTAGCGATCAGCCCCAGCATTTT.

In DNA, the CDR3 is TGTGCCAGCAGTTCCAGCGGGACCTACGAGCAGTACTTC. This gives the protein CASSSSGTYEQYF. This rearrangement joins TRBV2 to TRBJ2-7; 7 positions agree with TRBD2. The CDR3 sequence is 13 residues long. CDR1 is SNHLY, CDR2 FYNNEI, per germline. Trimming at V came to 5 bases and at J to 2 bases, leaving 3 bases not matched to a gene.

V usage is TRBV11-2 and J usage is TRBJ2-6; D gene ambiguous. Germline loops: CDR1 SGHAT, CDR2 FQNNGV. Trimming left V 1 base short and J 1 base short, with 14 bases between. This CDR3 is built from 18 residues. CDR3 sequence reads: CASSLVIQALSGANVLTF. In DNA form, the CDR3 reads TGTGCCAGCAGCTTAGTGATCCAGGCCCTTTCTGGGGCCAACGTCCTGACTTTC.

V gene TRBV6-5 combines with J gene TRBJ2-5; the match to TRBD1 covers 11 bases. Unmatched junction bases numbered 7, after V lost 6 bases and J lost 4 bases. Germline V gives CDR1 MNHEY, CDR2 SVGAGI. The CDR3 has 15 amino acids. CDR3: CASRPGQGVGETQYF. CDR3 coding DNA: TGTGCCAGCAGACCGGGACAGGGGGTGGGAGAGACCCAGTACTTC.

This chain connects TRBV7-9 to TRBJ2-4; the match to TRBD1 covers 10 bases. The CDR3 has 14 amino acids. V trimming: 5 bases; J trimming: 7 bases; junction bases outside the gene matches: 5. CDR1 and CDR2 (germline): SEHNR, FQNEAQ (reference sequence). The CDR3, as DNA: TGTGCCAGCAGCGCCGGACAGGGGGAGAACATTCAGTACTTC. This codes for CASSAGQGENIQYF. The whole variable domain, filled in from reference TRBV7-9 and TRBJ2-4, reads DTGVSQNPRHKITKRGQNVTFRCDPISEHNRLYWYRQTLGQGPEFLTYFQNEAQLEKSRLLSDRFSAERPKGSFSTLEIQRTEQGDSAMYLCASSAGQGENIQYFGAGTRLSVL.

The CDR3 region is CASSYLTGELFF. CDR3 coding DNA: TGTGCCAGCAGTTACCTCACCGGGGAGCTGTTTTTT. The chain is built from TRBV6-6 and TRBJ2-2, with unresolved D. CDR1 MNHNY and CDR2 SVGAGI come from the germline V gene (reference sequence). The CDR3 runs 12 residues. V lost 2 bases, J lost 4 bases, and 2 bases lay in between.

The rearrangement joins TRBV18 to TRBJ2-7; 9 positions agree with TRBD2. The CDR3 consists of 17 residues. Germline V CDR1 and CDR2: KGHSH, LQKENI. The ends lost 5 bases at V and 0 bases at J; junction bases unmatched: 11. In DNA form, the CDR3 reads TGTGCCAGCTCATCCGCCATAAGCGGGGGGAGCTCCTACGAGCAGTACTTC. Residues: CASSSAISGGSSYEQYF.